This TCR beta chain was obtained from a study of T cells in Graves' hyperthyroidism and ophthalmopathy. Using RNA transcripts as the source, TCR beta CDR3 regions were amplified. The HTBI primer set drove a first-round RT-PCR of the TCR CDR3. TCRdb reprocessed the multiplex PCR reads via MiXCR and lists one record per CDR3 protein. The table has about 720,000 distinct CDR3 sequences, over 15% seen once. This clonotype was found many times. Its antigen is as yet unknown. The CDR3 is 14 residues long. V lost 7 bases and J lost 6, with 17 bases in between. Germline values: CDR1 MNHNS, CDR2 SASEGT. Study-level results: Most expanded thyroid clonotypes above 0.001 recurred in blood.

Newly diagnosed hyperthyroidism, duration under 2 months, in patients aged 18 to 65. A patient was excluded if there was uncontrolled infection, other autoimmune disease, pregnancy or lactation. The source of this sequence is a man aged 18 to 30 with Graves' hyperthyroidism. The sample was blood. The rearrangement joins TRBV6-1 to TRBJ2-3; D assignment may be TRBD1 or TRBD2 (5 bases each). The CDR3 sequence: CASTSTGPRDTQYF. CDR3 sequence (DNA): TGTGCCAGCACCTCCACGGGACCTCGGGATACGCAGTATTTT.